This T cell receptor beta chain was captured by sequencing in a study of OX40 agonist ivuxolimab in advanced cancers. General study findings and limits: At doses 0.1 to 3.0 mg/kg, CD4+ and CD8+ clones expanded. Averaging showed that CD8+ T cells had more expanded clones than CD4+ did.

Concerning this clone itself: Its matching antigen is unknown.

Repertoires were generated with immunoSEQ multiplex PCR, while TCRdb's copy carries only in-frame clones and drops some. This sample has tens of thousands of clones, with around 80% found just once. Trimming took off 5 bases at V and 4 bases at J, with 20 bases between the two ends. Germline lookup yields CDR1 SGHVS and CDR2 FQNEAQ. There are 17 residues in the CDR3. The clonotype was recovered from an adult with an advanced solid tumor such as melanoma, head and neck, liver or kidney cancer. The sample in question was CD4+ or CD8+ T cells sorted from blood, obtained in a trial of the OX40 agonist ivuxolimab. The V gene is TRBV7-8, the J gene TRBJ2-2; D unclear. Here the CDR3 DNA reads TGTGCCAGCAGCCCCCTGATCCGAGGCATGGGCACCGGGGAGCTGTTTTTT. Residues: CASSPLIRGMGTGELFF.